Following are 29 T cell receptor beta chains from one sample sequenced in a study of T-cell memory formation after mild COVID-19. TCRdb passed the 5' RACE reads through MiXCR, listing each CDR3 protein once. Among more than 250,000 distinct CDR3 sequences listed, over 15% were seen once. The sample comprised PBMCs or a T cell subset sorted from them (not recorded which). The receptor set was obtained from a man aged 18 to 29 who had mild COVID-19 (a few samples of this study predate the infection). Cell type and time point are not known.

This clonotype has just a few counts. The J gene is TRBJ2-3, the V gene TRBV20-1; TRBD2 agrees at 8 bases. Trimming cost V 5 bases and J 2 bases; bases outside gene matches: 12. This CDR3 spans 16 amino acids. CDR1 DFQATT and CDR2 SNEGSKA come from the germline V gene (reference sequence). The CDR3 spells CSAPLPSGGFTDTQYF. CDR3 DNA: TGCAGTGCTCCACTTCCCAGCGGGGGCTTCACAGATACGCAGTATTTT.

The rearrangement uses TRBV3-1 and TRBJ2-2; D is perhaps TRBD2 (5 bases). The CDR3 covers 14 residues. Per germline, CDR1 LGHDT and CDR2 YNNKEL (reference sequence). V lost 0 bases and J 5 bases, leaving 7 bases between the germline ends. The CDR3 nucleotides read TGTGCCAGCAGCCAAGATACGGGGACCGGGGAGCTGTTTTTT. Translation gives CASSQDTGTGELFF.

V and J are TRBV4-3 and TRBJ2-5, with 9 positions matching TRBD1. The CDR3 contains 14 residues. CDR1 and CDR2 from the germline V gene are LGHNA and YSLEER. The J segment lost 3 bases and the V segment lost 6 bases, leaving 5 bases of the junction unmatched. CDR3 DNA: TGCGCCAGCAGTTACAGGGACAGGGAAGAGACCCAGTACTTC. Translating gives CASSYRDREETQYF.

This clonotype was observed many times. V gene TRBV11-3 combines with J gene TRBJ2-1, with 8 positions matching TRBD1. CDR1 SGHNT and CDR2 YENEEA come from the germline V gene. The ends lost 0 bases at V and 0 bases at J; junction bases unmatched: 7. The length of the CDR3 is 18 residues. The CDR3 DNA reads TGTGCCAGCAGCTTAGAACAGGGGGGCTCGAGCTCCTACAATGAGCAGTTCTTC. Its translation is CASSLEQGGSSSYNEQFF.

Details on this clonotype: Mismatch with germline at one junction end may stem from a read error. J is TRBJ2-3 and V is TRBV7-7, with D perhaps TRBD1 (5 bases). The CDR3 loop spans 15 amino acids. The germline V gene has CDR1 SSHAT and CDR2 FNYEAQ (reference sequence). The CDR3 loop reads CASSPQGASTDTQYF. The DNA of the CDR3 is TGTGCTAGCAGCCCCCAGGGCGCTAGCACAGATACGCAGTATTTT.

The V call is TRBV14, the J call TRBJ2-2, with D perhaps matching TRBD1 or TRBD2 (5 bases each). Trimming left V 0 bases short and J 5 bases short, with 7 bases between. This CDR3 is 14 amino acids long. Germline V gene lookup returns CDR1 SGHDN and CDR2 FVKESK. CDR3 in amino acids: CASSQDWGTGELFF. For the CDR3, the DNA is TGTGCCAGCAGCCAAGATTGGGGGACCGGGGAGCTGTTTTTT.

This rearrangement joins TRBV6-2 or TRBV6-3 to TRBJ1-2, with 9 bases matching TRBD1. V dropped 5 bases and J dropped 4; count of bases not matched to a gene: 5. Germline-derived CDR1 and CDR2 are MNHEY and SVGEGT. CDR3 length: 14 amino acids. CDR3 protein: CASSRGTGTYGYTF. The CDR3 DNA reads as TGTGCCAGCAGTCGAGGGACAGGGACCTATGGCTACACCTTC.

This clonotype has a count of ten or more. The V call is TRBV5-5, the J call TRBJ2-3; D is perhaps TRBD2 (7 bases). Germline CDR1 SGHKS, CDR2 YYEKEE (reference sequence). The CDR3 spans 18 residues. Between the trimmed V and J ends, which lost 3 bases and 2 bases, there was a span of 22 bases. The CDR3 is CASSSTRWGGLFTDTQYF. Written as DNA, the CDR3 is TGTGCCAGCAGCTCCACCCGGTGGGGGGGGCTCTTCACAGATACGCAGTATTTT.

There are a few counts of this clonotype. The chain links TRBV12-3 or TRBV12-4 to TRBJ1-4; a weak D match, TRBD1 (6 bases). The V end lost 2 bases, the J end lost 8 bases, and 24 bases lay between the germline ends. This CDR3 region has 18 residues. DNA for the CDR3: TGTGCCAGCAGTTTAAGGGGGGCAAGGACAGCTGATACCGAAAAACTGTTTTTT. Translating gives CASSLRGARTADTEKLFF.

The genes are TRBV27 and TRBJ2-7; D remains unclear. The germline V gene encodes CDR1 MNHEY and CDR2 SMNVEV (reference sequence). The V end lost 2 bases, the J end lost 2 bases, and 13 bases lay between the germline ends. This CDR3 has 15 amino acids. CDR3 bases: TGTGCCAGCAGTTTAAAGTCTGGACCTCCCTACGAGCAGTACGTC. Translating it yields CASSLKSGPPYEQYV.

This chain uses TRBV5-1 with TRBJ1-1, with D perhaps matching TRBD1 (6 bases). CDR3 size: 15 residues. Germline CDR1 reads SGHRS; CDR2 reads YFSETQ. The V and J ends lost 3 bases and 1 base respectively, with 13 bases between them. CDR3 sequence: CASSSRTDRNTEAFF. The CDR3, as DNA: TGCGCCAGCAGCTCAAGGACAGATAGGAACACTGAAGCTTTCTTT.

The CDR3 loop is CASRFPGRETQYF. Written as DNA, the CDR3 is TGTGCCAGCAGATTCCCAGGGCGGGAGACCCAGTACTTC. The J gene is TRBJ2-5, the V gene TRBV6-5, with a possible D match to TRBD1 (5 bases). The CDR3 sequence is 13 residues long. V lost 6 bases and J lost 5, with 13 bases in between. The germline gives CDR1 MNHEY, CDR2 SVGAGI.

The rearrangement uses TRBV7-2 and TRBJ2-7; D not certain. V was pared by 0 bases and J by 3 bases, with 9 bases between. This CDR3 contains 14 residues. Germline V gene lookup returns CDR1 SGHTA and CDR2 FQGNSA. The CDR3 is CASSLAGPYYEQYF. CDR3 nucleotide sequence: TGTGCCAGCAGCTTAGCGGGTCCTTACTACGAGCAGTACTTC.

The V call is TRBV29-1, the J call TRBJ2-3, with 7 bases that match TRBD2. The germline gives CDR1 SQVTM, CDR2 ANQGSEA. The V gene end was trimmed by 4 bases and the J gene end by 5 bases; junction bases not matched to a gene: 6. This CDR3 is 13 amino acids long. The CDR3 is CSVGGGGGDTQYF. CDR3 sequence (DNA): TGCAGCGTTGGCGGGGGAGGTGGAGATACGCAGTATTTT.

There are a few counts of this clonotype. The CDR3 region has the DNA TGCGCCAGCAGCTGGTCTTTGGACAATGAGCAGTTCTTC. Encoded protein: CASSWSLDNEQFF. J is TRBJ2-1 and V is TRBV5-1; D gene ambiguous. Per the germline V gene, CDR1 is SGHRS and CDR2 is YFSETQ. Trimming left V 3 bases short and J 5 bases short, with 9 bases between. The CDR3 spans 13 residues.

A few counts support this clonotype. CDR3 nucleotide sequence: TGTGCCACCTTGTCCCCAGGGAAGAGCCCCCCTCCTGGCGAGCAGTACGTC. The encoded protein is CATLSPGKSPPPGEQYV. J is TRBJ2-7 and V is TRBV21-1; the DNA was not used to check the table's D call, TRBD1. TRBV21-1 is recorded as a pseudogene. This CDR3 is built from 17 residues.

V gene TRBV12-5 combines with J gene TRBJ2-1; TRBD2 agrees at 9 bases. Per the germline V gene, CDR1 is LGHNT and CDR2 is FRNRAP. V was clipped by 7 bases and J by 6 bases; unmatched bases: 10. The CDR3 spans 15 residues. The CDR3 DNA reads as TGTGCTAGTGCCCCCGGGACTAGCCATCCCAATGAGCAGTTCTTC. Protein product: CASAPGTSHPNEQFF.

The CDR3 loop is CASSPRENQPQHF. The CDR3 bases are TGTGCCAGCTCACCACGCGAGAATCAGCCCCAGCATTTT. The genes are TRBV18 and TRBJ1-5; no firm D call. This CDR3 region has 13 residues. Deletions cut 1 base from V and 4 bases from J, with 5 bases between. Germline lookup yields CDR1 KGHSH and CDR2 LQKENI.

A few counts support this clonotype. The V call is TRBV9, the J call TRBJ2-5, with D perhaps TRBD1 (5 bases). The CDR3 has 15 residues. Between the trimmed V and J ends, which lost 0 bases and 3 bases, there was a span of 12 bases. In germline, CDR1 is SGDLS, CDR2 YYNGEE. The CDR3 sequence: CASSVAANRKETQYF. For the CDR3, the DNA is TGTGCCAGCAGCGTAGCTGCGAACAGGAAAGAGACCCAGTACTTC.

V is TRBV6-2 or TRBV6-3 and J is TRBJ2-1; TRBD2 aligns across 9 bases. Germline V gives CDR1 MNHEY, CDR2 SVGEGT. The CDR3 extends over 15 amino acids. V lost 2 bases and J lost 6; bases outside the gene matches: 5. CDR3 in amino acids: CASSYGAGGRNEQFF. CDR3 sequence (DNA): TGTGCCAGCAGTTACGGGGCGGGGGGGCGCAATGAGCAGTTCTTC.

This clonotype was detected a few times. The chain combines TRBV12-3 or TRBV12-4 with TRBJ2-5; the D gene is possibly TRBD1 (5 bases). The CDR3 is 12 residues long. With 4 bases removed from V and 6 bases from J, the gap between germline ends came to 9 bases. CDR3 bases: TGTGCCAGCAGTTATGGGGCCCAGACCCAGTACTTC. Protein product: CASSYGAQTQYF.

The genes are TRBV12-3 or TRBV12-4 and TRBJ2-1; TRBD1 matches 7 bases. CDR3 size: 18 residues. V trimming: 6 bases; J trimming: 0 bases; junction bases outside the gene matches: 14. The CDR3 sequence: CASSQRQGRVSSYNEQFF. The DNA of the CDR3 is TGTGCCAGCAGCCAACGACAGGGAAGGGTTAGCTCCTACAATGAGCAGTTCTTC.

The CDR3 protein is CATSRPPGQGGYEQYF. The CDR3, as DNA: TGTGCCACCAGCCGACCTCCGGGACAGGGGGGATACGAGCAGTACTTC. The chain recombines TRBV15 with TRBJ2-7; 11 bases fit TRBD1. The CDR3 runs 16 residues. Germline V CDR1 and CDR2: LNHNV, YYDKDF (reference sequence). Losses at the gene ends were 5 bases for V and 4 bases for J; bases not matched to a gene: 10.

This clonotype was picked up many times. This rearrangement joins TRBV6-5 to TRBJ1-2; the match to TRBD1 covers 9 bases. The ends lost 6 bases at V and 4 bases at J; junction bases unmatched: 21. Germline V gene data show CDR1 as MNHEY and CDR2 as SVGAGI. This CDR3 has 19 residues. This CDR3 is CASSPAIGTGTSFFYGYTF. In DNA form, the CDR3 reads TGTGCCAGCAGCCCTGCGATTGGGACAGGGACGTCCTTTTTCTATGGCTACACCTTC.

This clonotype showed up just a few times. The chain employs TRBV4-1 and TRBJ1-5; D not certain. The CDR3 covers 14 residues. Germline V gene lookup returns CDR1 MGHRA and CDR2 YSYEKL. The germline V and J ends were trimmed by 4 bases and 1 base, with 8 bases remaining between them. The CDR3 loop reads CASSRLGSNQPQHF. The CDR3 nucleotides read TGCGCCAGCAGCCGTCTGGGGAGCAATCAGCCCCAGCATTTT.

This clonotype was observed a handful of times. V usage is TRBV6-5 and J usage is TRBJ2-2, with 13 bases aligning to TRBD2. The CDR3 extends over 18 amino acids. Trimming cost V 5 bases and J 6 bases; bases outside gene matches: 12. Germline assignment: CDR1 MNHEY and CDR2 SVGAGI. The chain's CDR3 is CASSTWTSGGPDPGELFF. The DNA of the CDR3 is TGTGCCAGCAGTACGTGGACTAGCGGGGGACCAGATCCCGGGGAGCTGTTTTTT.

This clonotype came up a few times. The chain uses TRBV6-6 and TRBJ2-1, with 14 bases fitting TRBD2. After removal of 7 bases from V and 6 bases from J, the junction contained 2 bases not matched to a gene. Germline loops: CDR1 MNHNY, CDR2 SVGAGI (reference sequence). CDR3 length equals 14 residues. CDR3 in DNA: TGTGCCAGCACCGGGACTAGCGGGAGCAATGAGCAGTTCTTC. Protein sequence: CASTGTSGSNEQFF.

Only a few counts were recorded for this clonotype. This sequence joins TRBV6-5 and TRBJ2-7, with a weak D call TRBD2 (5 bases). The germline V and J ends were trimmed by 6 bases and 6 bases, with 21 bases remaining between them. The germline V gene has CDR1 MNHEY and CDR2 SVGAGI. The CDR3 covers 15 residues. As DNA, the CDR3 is TGTGCCAGCAGCTCCGTTTGGGGAGAGCCTGGCGAGCAGTACTTC. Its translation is CASSSVWGEPGEQYF.

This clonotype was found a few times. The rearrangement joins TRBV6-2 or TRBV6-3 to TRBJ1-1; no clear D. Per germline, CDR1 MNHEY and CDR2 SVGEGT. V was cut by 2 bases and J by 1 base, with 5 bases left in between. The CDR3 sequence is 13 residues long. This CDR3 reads CASSYQENTEAFF. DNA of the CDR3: TGTGCCAGCAGTTACCAGGAGAACACTGAAGCTTTCTTT.